Here is one T cell receptor (beta chain) with its context. V was pared by 5 bases and J by 5 bases, with 6 bases of the junction left unmatched. CDR1 and CDR2 from the germline V gene are SEHNR and FQNEAQ (reference sequence). CDR3 size: 13 residues. The sample originates from a study of shared clonotypes between healthy human individuals. TCRdb's table, derived via immunoSEQ multiplex PCR, lists solely in-frame clones and lacks some. The sample carries roughly 2.6 million clones, around nine tenths recorded once. The V call is TRBV7-9, the J call TRBJ2-7, with 7 bases matching TRBD1. Source material: naive CD4+ T cells sorted from blood. Subset defined: CD45RA+ positively selected. This receptor was taken from a man between 18 and 29 years old in good health. DNA for the CDR3: TGTGCCAGCAGCAACCGACAGGGCCACGAGCAGTACTTC. This gives the protein CASSNRQGHEQYF.